This is a list of T cell receptor beta chains from one sample in a study of OX40 agonist ivuxolimab in advanced cancers. The protocol was immunoSEQ multiplex PCR, while the TCRdb copy is restricted to in-frame clones and leaves out a portion. The repertoire holds under 65,000 clones, 85% seen once, with around 20% in the top ten. The sequences come from CD4+ or CD8+ T cells sorted from blood, collected in a trial of the OX40 agonist ivuxolimab. These receptors originate from an adult with an advanced solid tumor such as melanoma, head and neck, liver or kidney cancer. The CDR3 runs from the conserved cysteine through the conserved F or W. Each record gives: clone size, J gene, V gene, D gene, CDR3 DNA, CDR3 protein. A D gene is named only where the DNA matches it firmly. Size values are once, few and many counts, or a class for expanded clones, and some rows have none.

size: NA; J: TRBJ2-1; V: TRBV4-3; D: TRBD2; DNA: TGCGCCAGCAGCCAAGAGCGGGGGGGCCGCGACAATGAGCAGTTCTTC; CDR3: CASSQERGGRDNEQFF
size: NA; J: TRBJ2-3; V: TRBV7-3; D: NA; DNA: TGTGCCAGCGGATACGTGGGGGATACGCAGTATTTT; CDR3: CASGYVGDTQYF
size: NA; J: TRBJ2-3; V: TRBV11-2; D: NA; DNA: TGTGCCAGCAGCTTAGGCAGGGGCCCAGATACGCAGTATTTT; CDR3: CASSLGRGPDTQYF
size: once; J: TRBJ2-7; V: TRBV19; D: NA; DNA: TGTGCCAGTAGTAAGGGGTACGGGACCGACGGCTACGAGCAGTACTTC; CDR3: CASSKGYGTDGYEQYF
size: NA; J: TRBJ1-1; V: TRBV19; D: NA; DNA: TGTGCCAGTAGTATAGATGGGTTCGCTGAAGCTTTCTTT; CDR3: CASSIDGFAEAFF
size: NA; J: TRBJ1-1; V: TRBV27; D: NA; DNA: TGTGCCAGCAGTTTAGGGTCGTACACTGAAGCTTTCTTT; CDR3: CASSLGSYTEAFF
size: NA; J: TRBJ2-2; V: TRBV7-8; D: TRBD1; DNA: TGTGCCAGCCCGGGACAGTCGAACACCGGGGAGCTGTTTTTT; CDR3: CASPGQSNTGELFF
size: NA; J: TRBJ1-1; V: TRBV5-5; D: NA; DNA: TGTGCCAGCAGCTTTACAGACTTGAACACTGAAGCTTTCTTT; CDR3: CASSFTDLNTEAFF
size: NA; J: TRBJ2-5; V: TRBV11-2; D: NA; DNA: TGTGCCAGCAGCTTAACGGGGGGCGAAGAGACCCAGTACTTC; CDR3: CASSLTGGEETQYF
size: NA; J: TRBJ2-3; V: TRBV28; D: NA; DNA: TGTGCCAGCAGTTTTTTGCTGGCTGGCACAGATACGCAGTATTTT; CDR3: CASSFLLAGTDTQYF
size: NA; J: TRBJ1-2; V: TRBV13; D: TRBD1; DNA: TGTGCCAGCAGCCTCCGACAGGGGGCAGGCTACACCTTC; CDR3: CASSLRQGAGYTF
size: NA; J: TRBJ1-2; V: TRBV4-3; D: TRBD1; DNA: TGCGCCAGCAGCCAAGATCCAGCAGGGGGCGACTATGGCTACACCTTC; CDR3: CASSQDPAGGDYGYTF
size: NA; J: TRBJ1-2; V: TRBV18; D: NA; DNA: TGTGCCAGCTCCCTTGACAGCTCTGACTATGGCTACACCTTC; CDR3: CASSLDSSDYGYTF
size: NA; J: TRBJ2-3; V: TRBV4-1; D: TRBD2; DNA: TGCGCCAGCAGCCAAGATCCGACTAGCGGGGACACAGATACGCAGTATTTT; CDR3: CASSQDPTSGDTDTQYF
size: NA; J: TRBJ2-3; V: TRBV7-2; D: TRBD2; DNA: TGTGCCAGCAGCCCCTCGGGGCTAGCGGGGGCGGATACGCAGTATTTT; CDR3: CASSPSGLAGADTQYF
size: NA; J: TRBJ1-4; V: TRBV5-8; D: TRBD1; DNA: TGTGCCAGCAGCTCGACCCCTGGACAGGGGGCAGATGAAAAACTGTTTTTT; CDR3: CASSSTPGQGADEKLFF
size: NA; J: TRBJ2-7; V: TRBV5-4; D: TRBD1; DNA: TGTGCCAGCAGCTTGGGACAGGGGGACTACGAGCAGTACTTC; CDR3: CASSLGQGDYEQYF
size: NA; J: TRBJ1-5; V: TRBV5-4; D: NA; DNA: TGTGCCAGCAGCTTGGGAACAGCCCAGCCCCAGCATTTT; CDR3: CASSLGTAQPQHF
size: NA; J: TRBJ2-5; V: TRBV27; D: NA; DNA: TGTGCCAGCAGTTTATATTCTGGAGTTTCCCACCAAGAGACCCAGTACTTC; CDR3: CASSLYSGVSHQETQYF
size: NA; J: TRBJ2-2; V: TRBV30; D: NA; DNA: TGTGCCTGGGGCGTAGGGAACGGGGAGCTGTTTTTT; CDR3: CAWGVGNGELFF
size: NA; J: TRBJ1-1; V: TRBV7-8; D: TRBD1; DNA: TGTGCCAGCAGCTTAGCGATTCAGGGGGGGTGGACTGAAGCTTTCTTT; CDR3: CASSLAIQGGWTEAFF
size: NA; J: TRBJ1-1; V: TRBV6-4; D: NA; DNA: TGTGCCAGCAGTGAGACGGTGAACACTGAAGCTTTCTTT; CDR3: CASSETVNTEAFF
size: few; J: TRBJ2-1; V: TRBV15; D: NA; DNA: TGTGCCACCAGCAGAGCAGGGGGGGCCATGAGGAATGAGCAGTTCTTC; CDR3: CATSRAGGAMRNEQFF
size: NA; J: TRBJ2-1; V: TRBV4-1; D: TRBD2; DNA: TGCGCCAGCAGCCGGGCTAGCGGGGGGGCGATCAATGAGCAGTTCTTC; CDR3: CASSRASGGAINEQFF